Listed here are 18 T cell receptor beta chains from one sample, sequenced in a study of T cell responses to AZD1222 COVID-19 vaccine. Sequencing used immunoSEQ multiplex PCR; TCRdb keeps in-frame clones, though not all of them. The sample holds 83,000 or so clones, about 82% seen once. The input for sequencing was peripheral blood, taken on day 0 of AZD1222 vaccination. The receptor source for this set is an adult in good health.

CDR3 loop: CASSVGAASGNTIYF. CDR3 in DNA: TGTGCCAGCAGCGTAGGGGCAGCCTCTGGAAACACCATATATTTT. J is TRBJ1-3 and V is TRBV9; D gene unclear. This CDR3 spans 15 amino acids. CDR1 SGDLS and CDR2 YYNGEE come from the germline V gene. V was cut by 0 bases and J by 0 bases, with 7 bases left in between.

The V gene is TRBV29-1, the J gene TRBJ1-3; D unresolved. This CDR3 region has 13 residues. The germline V gene has CDR1 SQVTM and CDR2 ANQGSEA. The ends were cut back, 5 bases at V and 0 bases at J, with 8 bases in the middle. CDR3 DNA sequence: TGCAGCGTTCGGAAGGACTCTGGAAACACCATATATTTT. Amino acid sequence: CSVRKDSGNTIYF. Using reference TRBV29-1 and TRBJ1-3 for the parts outside the CDR3, the full variable domain is SAVISQKPSRDICQRGTSLTIQCQVDSQVTMMFWYRQQPGQSLTLIATANQGSEATYESGFVIDKFPISRPNLTFSTLTVSNMSPEDSSIYLCSVRKDSGNTIYFGEGSWLTVV.

To note about this clone: At one boundary the junction diverges from the germline segment, which might be a read error. This rearrangement joins TRBV28 to TRBJ2-7, with unresolved D. Germline-derived CDR1 and CDR2 are MDHEN and SYDVKM. The CDR3 length is 13 residues. The CDR3 region is CASSFRFSSEQYF. As DNA, the CDR3 is TGTGCCAGCAGTTTCCGATTCTCCTCCGAGCAGTACTTC. The whole variable domain, filled in from reference TRBV28 and TRBJ2-7, reads DVKVTQSSRYLVKRTGEKVFLECVQDMDHENMFWYRQDPGLGLRLIYFSYDVKMKEKGDIPEGYSVSREKKERFSLILESASTNQTSMYLCASSFRFSSEQYFGPGTRLTVT.

This chain uses TRBV9 with TRBJ2-3; 9 nucleotides line up with TRBD2. CDR1 is SGDLS, CDR2 YYNGEE, per germline. V lost 0 bases, J lost 10 bases, and 15 bases stayed unmatched. This CDR3 has 17 residues. CDR3 sequence (DNA): TGTGCCAGCAGCGTAGTCTCCCCAGCGGGGGGCGCCACGGCGCAGTATTTT. Amino acid sequence: CASSVVSPAGGATAQYF. Full variable domain (missing parts from reference TRBV9 and TRBJ2-3): DSGVTQTPKHLITATGQRVTLRCSPRSGDLSVYWYQQSLDQGLQFLIQYYNGEERAKGNILERFSAQQFPDLHSELNLSSLELGDSALYFCASSVVSPAGGATAQYFGPGTRLTVL.

The rearrangement links TRBV5-5 to TRBJ1-4; 9 bases map to TRBD1. Germline CDR1 reads SGHKS; CDR2 reads YYEKEE (reference sequence). The CDR3 loop spans 17 amino acids. J was trimmed by 3 bases and V by 4 bases; bases with no gene match: 10. In DNA, the CDR3 is TGTGCCAGCAGCGCAGGGACAGGGTCTCGTCCTAATGAAAAACTGTTTTTT. It yields the protein CASSAGTGSRPNEKLFF.

The chain carries TRBV7-9 and TRBJ1-2; D ambiguous. This CDR3 is 16 amino acids long. The ends were cut back, 1 base at V and 0 bases at J, with 12 bases in the middle. Germline loops: CDR1 SEHNR, CDR2 FQNEAQ (reference sequence). The CDR3 region is CASSLVAGQANYGYTF. Here the CDR3 DNA reads TGTGCCAGCAGCTTAGTAGCGGGTCAAGCTAACTATGGCTACACCTTC. Full variable domain (remainder filled in from reference TRBV7-9 and TRBJ1-2): DTGVSQNPRHKITKRGQNVTFRCDPISEHNRLYWYRQTLGQGPEFLTYFQNEAQLEKSRLLSDRFSAERPKGSFSTLEIQRTEQGDSAMYLCASSLVAGQANYGYTFGSGTRLTVV.

The V call is TRBV7-9, the J call TRBJ1-6, with D possibly being TRBD1 (6 bases). The ends were cut back, 1 base at V and 6 bases at J, with 10 bases in the middle. The CDR3 length is 15 residues. CDR1 and CDR2 (germline): SEHNR, FQNEAQ (reference sequence). CDR3 nucleotide sequence: TGTGCCAGCAGCTTAGTGGGGGCCCCTAATTCACCCCTCCACTTT. It specifies CASSLVGAPNSPLHF. The variable domain in full, completed from reference TRBV7-9 and TRBJ1-6, reads DTGVSQNPRHKITKRGQNVTFRCDPISEHNRLYWYRQTLGQGPEFLTYFQNEAQLEKSRLLSDRFSAERPKGSFSTLEIQRTEQGDSAMYLCASSLVGAPNSPLHFGNGTRLTVT.

This clone was recorded only once. The chain joins TRBV19 to TRBJ2-3; 9 positions match TRBD1. V shed 5 bases, J shed 3 bases, and the junction held 3 bases outside the gene matches. The germline CDR1 and CDR2 sequences are LNHDA and SQIVND (reference sequence). The CDR3 runs 14 residues. CDR3 bases: TGTGCCAGTAGTTCTGGACAGGGGACAGATACGCAGTATTTT. Translating gives CASSSGQGTDTQYF.

The rearrangement uses TRBV5-6 and TRBJ1-2; a weak D match, TRBD1 (5 bases). V was shortened by 2 bases and J by 7 bases, with 15 bases between the two germline ends. This CDR3 has 14 amino acids. Germline V gene lookup returns CDR1 SGHDT and CDR2 YYEEEE. CDR3 DNA sequence: TGTGCCAGCAGCTTTATGGGGGTAGCTCTTGGCTACACCTTC. Protein sequence: CASSFMGVALGYTF.

The V gene is TRBV30, the J gene TRBJ2-4; D is tentatively TRBD1 or TRBD2 (5 bases each). Germline CDR1 is GTSNPN and CDR2 is SVGIG (reference sequence). The CDR3 has 14 residues. With 4 bases removed from V and 8 bases from J, the gap between germline ends came to 18 bases. CDR3 nucleotides: TGTGCCTGGACCCCTCGGGGCAGGGTGTACATTCAGTACTTC. Protein: CAWTPRGRVYIQYF. The variable domain in full, completed from reference TRBV30 and TRBJ2-4, reads SQTIHQWPATLVQPVGSPLSLECTVEGTSNPNLYWYRQAAGRGLQLLFYSVGIGQISSEVPQNLSASRPQDRQFILSSKKLLLSDSGFYLCAWTPRGRVYIQYFGAGTRLSVL.

This sequence joins TRBV7-3 and TRBJ2-7; D is unresolved. The CDR3 spans 14 residues. The V gene's germline CDR1 is SGHTA and CDR2 FQGTGA. V was clipped by 5 bases and J by 7 bases, with 18 bases between them. The CDR3 bases are TGTGCCAGCAGCCCCACTCCTAGTGGGCCAGAGCAGTACTTC. Its protein product is CASSPTPSGPEQYF.

The CDR3 bases are TGTGCCATCAGTGGAGGAGGGGGCACTAGTCACGAGCAGTACTTC. It codes for CAISGGGGTSHEQYF. The chain links TRBV10-3 to TRBJ2-7; D perhaps matches TRBD1 (7 bases). Trimming pared 4 bases from V and 5 bases from J, leaving 18 bases between. CDR3 length: 15 amino acids. Germline CDR1 and CDR2: ENHRY and SYGVKD.

The rearrangement links TRBV5-5 to TRBJ1-5; no reliable D call. This CDR3 is built from 16 residues. Germline CDR1 SGHKS, CDR2 YYEKEE (reference sequence). V lost 2 bases to trimming and J lost 12 bases, with 24 bases between them. In DNA, the CDR3 is TGTGCCAGCAGCTTCCTTGGAGGGCGCCGGGAACAGAGCCAGCATTTT. Translation gives CASSFLGGRREQSQHF. The whole variable domain, remainder taken from reference TRBV5-5 and TRBJ1-5, is DAGVTQSPTHLIKTRGQQVTLRCSPISGHKSVSWYQQVLGQGPQFIFQYYEKEERGRGNFPDRFSARQFPNYSSELNVNALLLGDSALYLCASSFLGGRREQSQHFGDGTRLSIL.

This chain joins TRBV7-9 and TRBJ2-2; D unclear. Germline V gives CDR1 SEHNR, CDR2 FQNEAQ (reference sequence). The CDR3 has 18 residues. Trimming took off 1 base at V and 5 bases at J, with 20 bases between the two ends. Here the CDR3 reads CASSLEVQLSFITGELFF. The CDR3 DNA reads TGTGCCAGCAGCTTAGAGGTGCAGCTCTCGTTTATTACCGGGGAGCTGTTTTTT.

The J gene is TRBJ1-2, the V gene TRBV9, with D perhaps matching TRBD1 (5 bases). Trimming removed 1 base from V and 7 bases from J, with 20 bases in between. The germline V gene encodes CDR1 SGDLS and CDR2 YYNGEE. The CDR3 loop spans 16 amino acids. CDR3 bases: TGTGCCAGCAGCGTATTCGGTTCGACAGCTCCCATTGGCTACACCTTC. Translating gives CASSVFGSTAPIGYTF.

The J gene is TRBJ2-4, the V gene TRBV29-1, with TRBD2 matching over 7 bases. V shed 7 bases and J 2 bases; nucleotides not matched to a gene: 2. Per the germline V gene, CDR1 is SQVTM and CDR2 is ANQGSEA. CDR3 length equals 12 residues. The CDR3, as DNA: TGCAGCGCCGGGGGGTCCAAAAACATTCAGTACTTC. Protein product: CSAGGSKNIQYF.

This rearrangement joins TRBV5-1 to TRBJ2-7; 9 nucleotides align to TRBD1. This CDR3 comprises 16 residues. The trim removed 0 bases at V and 2 bases at J, leaving 6 bases unmatched. CDR1 is SGHRS, CDR2 YFSETQ, per germline. The CDR3 DNA reads TGCGCCAGCAGCTTGGATCTCGGGACAGGGACCTACGAGCAGTACTTC. Its translation is CASSLDLGTGTYEQYF.

V gene TRBV5-4 combines with J gene TRBJ1-1; 7 bases fit TRBD1. The germline V gene encodes CDR1 SGHNT and CDR2 YYREEE (reference sequence). Trimming cost V 4 bases and J 0 bases; bases outside gene matches: 6. The CDR3 totals 15 residues. For the CDR3, the DNA is TGTGCCAGCAGCCACCAAGGGGGCGTGAACACTGAAGCTTTCTTT. Amino acid sequence: CASSHQGGVNTEAFF.